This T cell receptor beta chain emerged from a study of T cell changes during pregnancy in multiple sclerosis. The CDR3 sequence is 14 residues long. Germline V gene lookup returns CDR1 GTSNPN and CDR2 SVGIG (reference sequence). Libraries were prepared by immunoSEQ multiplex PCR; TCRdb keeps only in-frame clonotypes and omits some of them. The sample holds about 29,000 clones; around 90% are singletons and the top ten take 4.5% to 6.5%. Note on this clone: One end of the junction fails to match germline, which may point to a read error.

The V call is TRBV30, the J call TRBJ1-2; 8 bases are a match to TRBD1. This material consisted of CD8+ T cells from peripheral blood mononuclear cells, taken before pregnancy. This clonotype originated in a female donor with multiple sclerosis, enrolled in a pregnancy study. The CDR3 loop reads CAWSPGTGNYGHTF. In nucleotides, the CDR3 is TGTGCCTGGAGTCCAGGGACAGGCAACTATGGCCACACCTTC.